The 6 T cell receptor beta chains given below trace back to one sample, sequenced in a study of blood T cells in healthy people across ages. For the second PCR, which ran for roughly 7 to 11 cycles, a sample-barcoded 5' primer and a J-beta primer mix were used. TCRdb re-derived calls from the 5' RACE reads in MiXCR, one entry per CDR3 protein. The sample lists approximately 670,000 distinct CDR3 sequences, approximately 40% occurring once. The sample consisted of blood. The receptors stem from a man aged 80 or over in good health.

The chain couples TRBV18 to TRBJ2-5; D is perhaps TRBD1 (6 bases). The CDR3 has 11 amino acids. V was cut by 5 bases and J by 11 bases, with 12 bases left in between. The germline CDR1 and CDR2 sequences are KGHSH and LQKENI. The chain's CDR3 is CASSSAQGQYF. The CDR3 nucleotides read TGTGCCAGCTCATCTGCGCAGGGGCAGTACTTC.

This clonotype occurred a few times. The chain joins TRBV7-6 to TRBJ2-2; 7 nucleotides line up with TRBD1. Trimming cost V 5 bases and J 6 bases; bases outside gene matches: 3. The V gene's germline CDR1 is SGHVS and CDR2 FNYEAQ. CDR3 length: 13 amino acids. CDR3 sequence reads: CASSRQGPGELFF. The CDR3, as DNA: TGTGCCAGCAGCAGACAGGGTCCCGGGGAGCTGTTTTTT.

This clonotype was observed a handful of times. CDR3 sequence: CASSRYRGLPLNAYEQYF. CDR3 bases: TGTGCCAGCAGCCGTTACAGGGGGCTTCCCTTAAATGCCTACGAGCAGTACTTC. The V call is TRBV11-1, the J call TRBJ2-7; TRBD1 agrees at 9 bases. The V gene's germline CDR1 is SGHAT and CDR2 FQDESV (reference sequence). V was pared by 5 bases and J by 2 bases, with 16 bases of the junction left unmatched. This CDR3 region has 18 residues.

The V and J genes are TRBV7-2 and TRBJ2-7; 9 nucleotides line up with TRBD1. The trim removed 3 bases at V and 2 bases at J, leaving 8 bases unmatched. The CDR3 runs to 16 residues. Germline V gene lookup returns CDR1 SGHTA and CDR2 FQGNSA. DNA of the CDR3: TGTGCCAGCAGCTTGGCCGTACAGGGGGCAACCTACGAGCAGTACTTC. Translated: CASSLAVQGATYEQYF.

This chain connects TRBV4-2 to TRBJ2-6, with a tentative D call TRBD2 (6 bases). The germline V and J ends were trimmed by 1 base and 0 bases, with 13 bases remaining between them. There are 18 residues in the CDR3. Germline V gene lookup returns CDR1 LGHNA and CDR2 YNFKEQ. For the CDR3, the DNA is TGTGCCAGCAGCCAAGCGCGGGGACCGGCCTCTGGGGCCAACGTCCTGACTTTC. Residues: CASSQARGPASGANVLTF.

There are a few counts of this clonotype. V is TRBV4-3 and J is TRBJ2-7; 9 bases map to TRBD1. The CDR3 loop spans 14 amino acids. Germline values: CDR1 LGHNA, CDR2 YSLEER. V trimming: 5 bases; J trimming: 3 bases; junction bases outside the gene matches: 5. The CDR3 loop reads CASSTRQGVYEQYF. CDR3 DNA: TGCGCCAGCAGCACTCGACAGGGGGTCTACGAGCAGTACTTC.